This TCR beta chain was recovered during a study of a mutant IDH1 vaccine in newly diagnosed glioma (TCRdb year 2021). Context from the whole study: Of the roughly 34 treated patients, around 60% were male and around 40% were female, and the mean age was approximately 40 years. Longitudinal TCRB deep sequencing was done for 25 to 30 treated patients, wherever samples were available for exploratory analyses. Before enrollment, most patients had been given radiochemotherapy with temozolomide as standard therapy, while the rest had received either radiotherapy alone or temozolomide alone. Peripheral blood was collected at six visits: V03 (baseline), V05, V07, V10, V12 and V13. Results the study describes overall, beyond this receptor: It was noted by the authors that analyses of patient blood samples could not be reproduced owing to sample limitations. Pseudoprogression appeared unrelated to alterations in the top peripheral T cell clonotypes detected by TCRB sequencing. Vaccine-induced immune responses across multiple MHC alleles were detected in over 85% of patients. Selection of PBMC samples for TCRB deep sequencing was based on availability.

The library was made by the immunoSEQ multiplex PCR assay. Following the manufacturer's protocol, the hsTCRB Kit was used to amplify rearranged TCR beta chain sequences. TCRB libraries were sequenced on an Illumina MiSeq. In the authors' own workflow: Demultiplexing, trimming and gene mapping were performed with the kit vendor's proprietary platform. TCRdb carries this immuneACCESS record with in-frame sequences only. Its versions omit some clonotypes, under half of them owing to an unresolved V gene in the studies checked, with the rest unexplained. The DNA gave D and trimming, while V, J and clone size come from that table. The sample contains 55,000 to 70,000 clones, 75% to 85% of them found a single time. The top ten hold over 8% of the sample. Sample time point, as interpreted from the label and publication: baseline, week 1 (first vaccination visit). The treatment or condition label here, explained by the study, means: pre-vaccination baseline after standard-of-care therapy. Donors had newly diagnosed WHO grade 3 or 4 IDH1-mutant astrocytomas with loss of nuclear ATRX. The samples were drawn from NOA16, a multicentre, single-arm, open-label phase I trial in Germany that tested a mutant IDH1 peptide vaccine in humans for the first time. Blood drawn at visit V03 was used as the baseline sample for immunogenicity testing. Genomic DNA for TCRB sequencing was extracted from EDTA blood using the DNeasy Blood and Tissue Kit.

V and J are trimmed by 1 base and 8 bases, and the gene matches miss 9 bases of the junction. Taken from cysteine to phenylalanine, the CDR3 has 15 residues. Just the 45-base CDR3 DNA is kept, in frame starting at base 1. For CDR1 and CDR2, the germline V gene lists SGHTA and FQGNSA. To note about this clone: Which antigen it targets is not known. Base qualities are not provided; no much larger clone lies one nucleotide away.

The sequenced sample was PBMCs, obtained from a glioma patient treated with radiotherapy, temozolomide or both. The TCR was taken from a man in his forties or fifties with glioma. The chain is assembled from TRBV7-2 and TRBJ1-2; a stretch of 8 junction bases matches TRBD1. The sequence in DNA is TGTGCCAGCAGCTTAGGGGGGGAGACAGGGGACGGCTACACCTTC. It translates to CASSLGGETGDGYTF.